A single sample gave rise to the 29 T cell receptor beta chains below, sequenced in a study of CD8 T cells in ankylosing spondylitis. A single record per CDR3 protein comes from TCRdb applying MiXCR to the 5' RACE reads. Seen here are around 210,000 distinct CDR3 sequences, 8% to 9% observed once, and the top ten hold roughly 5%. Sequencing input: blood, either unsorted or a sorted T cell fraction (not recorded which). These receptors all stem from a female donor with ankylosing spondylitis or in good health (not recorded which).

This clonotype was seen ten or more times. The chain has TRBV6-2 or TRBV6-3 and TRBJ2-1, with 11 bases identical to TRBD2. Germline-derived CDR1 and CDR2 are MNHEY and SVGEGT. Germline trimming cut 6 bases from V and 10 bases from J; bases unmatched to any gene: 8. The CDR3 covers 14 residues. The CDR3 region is CASSPLAGVGEQFF. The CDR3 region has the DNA TGTGCCAGCAGCCCACTAGCGGGAGTAGGGGAGCAGTTCTTC.

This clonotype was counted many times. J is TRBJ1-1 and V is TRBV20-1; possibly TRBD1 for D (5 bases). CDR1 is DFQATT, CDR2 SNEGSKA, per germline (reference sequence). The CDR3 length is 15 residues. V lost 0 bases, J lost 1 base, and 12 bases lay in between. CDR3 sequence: CSARETGARNTEAFF. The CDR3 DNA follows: TGCAGTGCTAGAGAGACCGGGGCAAGGAACACTGAAGCTTTCTTT.

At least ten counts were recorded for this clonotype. The CDR3 DNA sequence: TGCAGCGTTGTTGAGGAGGGTATCAATCAGCCCCAGCATTTT. Its protein is CSVVEEGINQPQHF. The gene calls are TRBV29-1 and TRBJ1-5; D gene unclear. The CDR3 consists of 14 residues. Germline loops: CDR1 SQVTM, CDR2 ANQGSEA. Trimming stripped 4 bases from V and 3 bases from J, with 13 bases between.

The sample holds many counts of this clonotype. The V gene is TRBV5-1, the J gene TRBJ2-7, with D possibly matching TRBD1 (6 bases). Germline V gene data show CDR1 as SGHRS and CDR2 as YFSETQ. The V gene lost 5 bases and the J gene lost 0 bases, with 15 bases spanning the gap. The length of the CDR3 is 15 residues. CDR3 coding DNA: TGCGCCAGCAGGATGGGACACCTGAGCTCCTACGAGCAGTACTTC. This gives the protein CASRMGHLSSYEQYF. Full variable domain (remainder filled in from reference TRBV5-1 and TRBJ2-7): KAGVTQTPRYLIKTRGQQVTLSCSPISGHRSVSWYQQTPGQGLQFLFEYFSETQRNKGNFPGRFSGRQFSNSRSEMNVSTLELGDSALYLCASRMGHLSSYEQYFGPGTRLTVT.

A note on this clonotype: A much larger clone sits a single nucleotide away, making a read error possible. The CDR3 nucleotides are TGTGCCAGCAGCCCCCTGACGCCCTACGAGCAGTGCTTC. It translates to CASSPLTPYEQCF. This chain uses TRBV7-2 with TRBJ2-7; D uncertain. CDR3 length: 13 amino acids. The germline CDR1 and CDR2 sequences are SGHTA and FQGNSA. Variable domain in full (rest from reference TRBV7-2 and TRBJ2-7): GAGVSQSPSNKVTEKGKDVELRCDPISGHTALYWYRQSLGQGLEFLIYFQGNSAPDKSGLPSDRFSAERTGGSVSTLTIQRTQQEDSAVYLCASSPLTPYEQCFGPGTRLTVT.

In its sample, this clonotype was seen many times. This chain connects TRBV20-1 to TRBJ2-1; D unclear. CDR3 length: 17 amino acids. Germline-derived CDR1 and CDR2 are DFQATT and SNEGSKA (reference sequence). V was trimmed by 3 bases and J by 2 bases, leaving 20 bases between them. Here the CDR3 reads CSASWLKAFLPYNEQFF. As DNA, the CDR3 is TGCAGTGCTAGTTGGCTAAAGGCGTTTCTTCCCTACAATGAGCAGTTCTTC.

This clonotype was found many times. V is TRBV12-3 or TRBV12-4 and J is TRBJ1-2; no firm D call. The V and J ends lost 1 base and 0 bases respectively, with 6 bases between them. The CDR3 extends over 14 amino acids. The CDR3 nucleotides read TGTGCCAGCAGTTTAGGGTCGGCTAACTATGGCTACACCTTC. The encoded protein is CASSLGSANYGYTF.

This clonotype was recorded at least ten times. The CDR3, as DNA: TGTGCCAGCAGTTACTCGCCCGTCAATGAGCAGTTCTTC. It specifies CASSYSPVNEQFF. The genes are TRBV6-5 and TRBJ2-1; D is uncertain. The CDR3 spans 13 residues. V lost 0 bases and J lost 6, with 6 bases in between. Germline V gene data show CDR1 as MNHEY and CDR2 as SVGAGI.

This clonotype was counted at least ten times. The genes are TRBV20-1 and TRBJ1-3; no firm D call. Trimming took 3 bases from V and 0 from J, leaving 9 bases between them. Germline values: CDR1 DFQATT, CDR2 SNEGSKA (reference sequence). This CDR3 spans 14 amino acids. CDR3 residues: CSARPSSSGNTIYF. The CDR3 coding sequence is TGCAGTGCTAGGCCTTCGAGCTCTGGAAACACCATATATTTT.

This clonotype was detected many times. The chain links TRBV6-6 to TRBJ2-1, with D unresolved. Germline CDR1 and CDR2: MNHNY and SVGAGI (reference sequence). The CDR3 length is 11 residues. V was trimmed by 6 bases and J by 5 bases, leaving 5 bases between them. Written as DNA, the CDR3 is TGTGCCAGCAGGACCGACAATGAGCAGTTCTTC. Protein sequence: CASRTDNEQFF.

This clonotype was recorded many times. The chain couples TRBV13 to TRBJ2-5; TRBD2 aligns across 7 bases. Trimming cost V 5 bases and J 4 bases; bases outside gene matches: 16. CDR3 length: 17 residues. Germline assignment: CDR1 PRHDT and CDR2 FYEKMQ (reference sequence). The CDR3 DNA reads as TGTGCCAGCAGCCGTTTCGGACGGGGGGAGAGTCGAGAGACCCAGTACTTC. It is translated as CASSRFGRGESRETQYF.

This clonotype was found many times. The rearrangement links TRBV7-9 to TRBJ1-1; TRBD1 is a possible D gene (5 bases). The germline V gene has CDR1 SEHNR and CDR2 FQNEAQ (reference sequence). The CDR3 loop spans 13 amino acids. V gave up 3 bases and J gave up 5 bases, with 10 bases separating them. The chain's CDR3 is CASSFPRETEAFF. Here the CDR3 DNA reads TGTGCCAGCAGCTTCCCCAGGGAAACTGAAGCTTTCTTT. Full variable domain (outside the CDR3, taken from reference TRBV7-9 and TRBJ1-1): DTGVSQNPRHKITKRGQNVTFRCDPISEHNRLYWYRQTLGQGPEFLTYFQNEAQLEKSRLLSDRFSAERPKGSFSTLEIQRTEQGDSAMYLCASSFPRETEAFFGQGTRLTVV.

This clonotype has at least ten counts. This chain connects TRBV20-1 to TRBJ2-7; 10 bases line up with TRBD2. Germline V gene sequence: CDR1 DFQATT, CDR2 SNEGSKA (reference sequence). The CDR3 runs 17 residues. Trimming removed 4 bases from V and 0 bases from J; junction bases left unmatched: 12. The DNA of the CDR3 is TGCAGTGCTACCCGGGGAGCGGGAGGGTCAGGCTCCTACGAGCAGTACTTC. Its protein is CSATRGAGGSGSYEQYF.

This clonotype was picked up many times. CDR3 bases: TGCGCCAGCAGCCAAGCGAGGAGAACAGATACGCAGTATTTT. This sequence encodes CASSQARRTDTQYF. This chain links TRBV4-3 with TRBJ2-3; D remains unclear. V lost 1 base, J lost 3 bases, and 8 bases lay in between. The CDR3 is 14 residues long. Per germline, CDR1 LGHNA and CDR2 YSLEER.

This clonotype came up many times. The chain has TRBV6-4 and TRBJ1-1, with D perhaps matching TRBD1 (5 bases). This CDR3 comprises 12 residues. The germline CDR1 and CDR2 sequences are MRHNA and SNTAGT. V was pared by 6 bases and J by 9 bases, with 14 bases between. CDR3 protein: CASSDDSPQAFF. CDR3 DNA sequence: TGTGCCAGCAGCGACGACAGTCCTCAAGCTTTCTTT.

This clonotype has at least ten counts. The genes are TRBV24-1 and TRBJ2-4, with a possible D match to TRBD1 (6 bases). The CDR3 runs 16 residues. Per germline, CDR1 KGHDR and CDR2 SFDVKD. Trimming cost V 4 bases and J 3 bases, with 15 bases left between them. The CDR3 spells CATSDSFGGDKNIQYF. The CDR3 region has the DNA TGTGCCACCAGTGACTCCTTTGGGGGCGACAAAAACATTCAGTACTTC.

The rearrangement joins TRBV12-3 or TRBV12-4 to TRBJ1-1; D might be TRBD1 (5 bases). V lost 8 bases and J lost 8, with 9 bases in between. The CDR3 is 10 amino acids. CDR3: CASQEGEAFF. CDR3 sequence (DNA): TGTGCCAGCCAGGAGGGGGAAGCTTTCTTT.

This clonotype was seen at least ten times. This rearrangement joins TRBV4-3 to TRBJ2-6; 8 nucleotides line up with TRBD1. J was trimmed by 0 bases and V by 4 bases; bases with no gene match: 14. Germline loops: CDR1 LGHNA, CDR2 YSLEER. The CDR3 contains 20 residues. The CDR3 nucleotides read TGCGCCAGCAGCCGGGACAGGCCCCCAAGTCGAATCTCTGGGGCCAACGTCCTGACTTTC. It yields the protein CASSRDRPPSRISGANVLTF.

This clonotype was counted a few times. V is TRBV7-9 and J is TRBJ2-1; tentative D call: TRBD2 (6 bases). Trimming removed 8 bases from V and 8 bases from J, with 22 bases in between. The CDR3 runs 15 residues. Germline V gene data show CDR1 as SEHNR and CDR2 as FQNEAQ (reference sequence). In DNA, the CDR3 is TGTGCCAGCCGGACCCTTACTGCGGGAACGGATGAGCAGTTCTTC. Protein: CASRTLTAGTDEQFF.

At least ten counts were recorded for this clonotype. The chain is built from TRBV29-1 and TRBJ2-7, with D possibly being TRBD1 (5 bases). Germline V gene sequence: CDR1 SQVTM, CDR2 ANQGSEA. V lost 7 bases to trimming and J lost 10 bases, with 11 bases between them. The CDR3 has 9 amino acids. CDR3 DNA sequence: TGCAGCGCCAGGGTGGAACAGTACTTC. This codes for CSARVEQYF.

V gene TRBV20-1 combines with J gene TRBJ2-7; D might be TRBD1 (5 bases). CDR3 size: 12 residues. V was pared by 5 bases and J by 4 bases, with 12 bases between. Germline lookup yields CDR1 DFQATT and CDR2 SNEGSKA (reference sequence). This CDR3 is CSAGKAGYEQYF. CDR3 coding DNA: TGCAGTGCTGGGAAGGCAGGGTACGAGCAGTACTTC.

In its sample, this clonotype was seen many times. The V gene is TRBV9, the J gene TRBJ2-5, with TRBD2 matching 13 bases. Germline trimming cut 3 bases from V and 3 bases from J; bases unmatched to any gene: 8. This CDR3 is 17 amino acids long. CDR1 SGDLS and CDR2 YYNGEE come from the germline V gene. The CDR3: CASSAPPGTSGKETQYF. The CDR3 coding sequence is TGTGCCAGCAGCGCACCTCCAGGGACTAGCGGGAAAGAGACCCAGTACTTC. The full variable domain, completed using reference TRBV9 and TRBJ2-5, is DSGVTQTPKHLITATGQRVTLRCSPRSGDLSVYWYQQSLDQGLQFLIQYYNGEERAKGNILERFSAQQFPDLHSELNLSSLELGDSALYFCASSAPPGTSGKETQYFGPGTRLLVL.

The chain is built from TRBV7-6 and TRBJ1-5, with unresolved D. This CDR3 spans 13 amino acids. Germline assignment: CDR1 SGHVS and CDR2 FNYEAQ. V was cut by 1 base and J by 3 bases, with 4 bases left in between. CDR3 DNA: TGTGCCAGCAGCTTAGGGACCAATCAGCCCCAGCATTTT. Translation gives CASSLGTNQPQHF.

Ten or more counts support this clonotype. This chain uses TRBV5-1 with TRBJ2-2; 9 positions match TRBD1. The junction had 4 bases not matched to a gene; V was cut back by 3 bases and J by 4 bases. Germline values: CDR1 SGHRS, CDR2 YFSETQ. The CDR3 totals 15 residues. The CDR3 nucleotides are TGCGCCAGCAGCTGGACAGGGGAGGGCACCGGGGAGCTGTTTTTT. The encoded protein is CASSWTGEGTGELFF.

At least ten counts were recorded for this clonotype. The CDR3 DNA reads TGTGCCAGCAGCCTTAGTCAGGGGAACACTGAAGCTTTCTTT. Translated: CASSLSQGNTEAFF. The gene calls are TRBV12-3 or TRBV12-4 and TRBJ1-1, with D possibly being TRBD1 (5 bases). The CDR3 is made up of 14 amino acids. The V gene lost 6 bases and the J gene lost 1 base, with 12 bases spanning the gap.

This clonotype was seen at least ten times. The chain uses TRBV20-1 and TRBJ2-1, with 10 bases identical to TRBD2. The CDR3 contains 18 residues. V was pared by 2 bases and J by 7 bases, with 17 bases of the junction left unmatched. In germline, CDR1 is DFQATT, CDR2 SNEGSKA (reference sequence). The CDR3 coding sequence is TGCAGTGCTAGAACGCTAGCGGGAGCCGGGGTTGGGGTGAATGAGCAGTTCTTC. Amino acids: CSARTLAGAGVGVNEQFF.

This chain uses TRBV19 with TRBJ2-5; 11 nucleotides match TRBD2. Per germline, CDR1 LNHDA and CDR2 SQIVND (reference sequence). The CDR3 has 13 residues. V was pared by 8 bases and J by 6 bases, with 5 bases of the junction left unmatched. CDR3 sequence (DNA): TGTGCCAGTGGGGCTAGCGGGAGGAAGACCCAGTACTTC. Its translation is CASGASGRKTQYF.

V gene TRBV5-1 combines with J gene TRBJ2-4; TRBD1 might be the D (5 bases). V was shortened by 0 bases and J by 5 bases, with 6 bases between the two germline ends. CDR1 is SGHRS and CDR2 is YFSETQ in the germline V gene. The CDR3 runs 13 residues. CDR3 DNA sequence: TGCGCCAGCAGCTTGGGACAGCAAAACATTCAGTACTTC. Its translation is CASSLGQQNIQYF.

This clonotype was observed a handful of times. Here the CDR3 reads CASSSDVDRPNYEQYF. The CDR3 nucleotides read TGCGCCAGCAGCTCAGATGTGGACAGGCCAAACTACGAGCAGTACTTC. The chain has TRBV5-1 and TRBJ2-7; 7 positions agree with TRBD1. The CDR3 has 16 residues. Looked up from germline, CDR1 is SGHRS and CDR2 is YFSETQ. With V trimmed by 3 bases and J by 3 bases, 12 bases remained unmatched.